This TCR beta chain was captured in a study of blood T cells in healthy people across ages. This clonotype was seen a handful of times. V shed 3 bases and J 6 bases; nucleotides not matched to a gene: 11. The V gene's germline CDR1 is DFQATT and CDR2 SNEGSKA (reference sequence). The CDR3 has 15 amino acids. Through a sample-barcoded 5' primer and a J-beta primer mix, a second PCR was run for roughly 6 to 12 cycles. Each CDR3 protein is one row after TCRdb ran MiXCR on the 5' RACE reads. The sample lists 1.5 million to 2 million distinct CDR3 sequences; about 30% were seen once. The clonotype was recovered from a woman aged 25 to 45 in good health. The material sequenced was blood. V gene TRBV20-1 combines with J gene TRBJ1-2; 9 bases map to TRBD1. CDR3 bases: TGCAGTGCTAGGAAAGCCCCGGGACAGGGAAATGGCTACACCTTC. Translation gives CSARKAPGQGNGYTF.